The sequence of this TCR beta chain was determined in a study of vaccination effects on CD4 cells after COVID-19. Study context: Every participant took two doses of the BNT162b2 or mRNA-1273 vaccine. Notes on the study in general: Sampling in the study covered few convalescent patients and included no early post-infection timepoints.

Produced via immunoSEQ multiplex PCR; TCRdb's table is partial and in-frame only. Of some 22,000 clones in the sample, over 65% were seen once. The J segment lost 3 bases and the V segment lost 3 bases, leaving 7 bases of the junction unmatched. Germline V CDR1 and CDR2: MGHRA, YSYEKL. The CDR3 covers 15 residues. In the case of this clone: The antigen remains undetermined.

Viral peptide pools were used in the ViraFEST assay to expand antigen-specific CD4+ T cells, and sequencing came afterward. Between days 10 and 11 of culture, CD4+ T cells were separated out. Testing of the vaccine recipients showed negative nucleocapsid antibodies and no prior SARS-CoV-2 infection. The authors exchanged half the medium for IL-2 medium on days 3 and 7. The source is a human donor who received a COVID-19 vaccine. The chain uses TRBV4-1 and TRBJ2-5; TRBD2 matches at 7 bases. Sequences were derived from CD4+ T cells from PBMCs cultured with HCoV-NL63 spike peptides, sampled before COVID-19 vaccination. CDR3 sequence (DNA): TGCGCCAGCAGCCATCTAGCGGCGAGAGAAGAGACCCAGTACTTC. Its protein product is CASSHLAAREETQYF.